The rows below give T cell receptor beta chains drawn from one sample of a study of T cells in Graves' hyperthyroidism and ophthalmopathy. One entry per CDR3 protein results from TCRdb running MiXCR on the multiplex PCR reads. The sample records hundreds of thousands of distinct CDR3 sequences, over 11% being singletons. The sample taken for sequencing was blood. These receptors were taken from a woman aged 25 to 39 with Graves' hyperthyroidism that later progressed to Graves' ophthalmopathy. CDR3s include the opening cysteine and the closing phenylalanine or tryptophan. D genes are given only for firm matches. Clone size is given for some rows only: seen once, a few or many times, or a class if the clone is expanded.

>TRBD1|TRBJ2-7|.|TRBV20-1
TGCAGTGCTGTACGGGACAGCTCCTACGAGCAGTACTTC
CSAVRDSSYEQYF
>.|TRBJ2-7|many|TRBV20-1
TGCAGTGCTAGGGTACGGGGCGCCTACGAGCAGTACTTC
CSARVRGAYEQYF
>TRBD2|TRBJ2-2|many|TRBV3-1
TGTGCCAGCAGCCAAGGCAGGCGCGGGAGTGGAACCGGGGAGCTGTTTTTT
CASSQGRRGSGTGELFF
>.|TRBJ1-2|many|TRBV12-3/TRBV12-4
TGTGCCAGCTGTTCTAGTGGTTCCTATGGCTACACCTTC
CASCSSGSYGYTF
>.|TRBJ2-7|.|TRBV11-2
TGTGCCTGGAGTGGCGTGGGTACGGACGAGCGGTACTTC
CAWSGVGTDERYF
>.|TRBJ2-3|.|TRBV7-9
TGTGCCAGCAGCTTAATGAGCGGCAACACAGATACGCAGTATTTT
CASSLMSGNTDTQYF
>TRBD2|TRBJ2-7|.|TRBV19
TGTGCCAGTAGGACTAGCGACAACTCCTACGAGCAGTACTTC
CASRTSDNSYEQYF
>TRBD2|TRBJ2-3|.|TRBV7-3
TGTGCCAGCAGGAGGACTAGCGGGAGCACAGATACGCAGTATTTT
CASRRTSGSTDTQYF
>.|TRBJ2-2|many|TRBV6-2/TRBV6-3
TGTGCCAGCAGTTACTCGAGTCATCTCTCCACCGGGGAGCTGTTTTTT
CASSYSSHLSTGELFF
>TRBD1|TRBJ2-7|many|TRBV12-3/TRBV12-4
TGTGCCAGCAGGTGGGGACAGATCTACGAGCAGTACTTC
CASRWGQIYEQYF
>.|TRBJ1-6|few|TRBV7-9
TGTGCCAGCAGCACCGGGAGTCCGAGCTCCTATAATTCACCCCTCCACTTT
CASSTGSPSSYNSPLHF
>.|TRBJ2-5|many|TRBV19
TGTGCCAGTAGTATAAAGGAACGGGGCGGCGAGACCCAGTACTTC
CASSIKERGGETQYF
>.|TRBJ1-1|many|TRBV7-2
TGTGCCAGCAGCCCCTTTGGAGTGGGCACTGAAGCTTTCTTT
CASSPFGVGTEAFF
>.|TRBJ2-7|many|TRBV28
TGTGCCAGCAGTTTAGGCGGGATAACCTCCTACGAGCAGTACTTC
CASSLGGITSYEQYF
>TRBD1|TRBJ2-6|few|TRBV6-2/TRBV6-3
TGTGCCAGCAGCCTCAAGGGACAGGGACGGGCCAACGTCCTGACTTTC
CASSLKGQGRANVLTF
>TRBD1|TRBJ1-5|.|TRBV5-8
TGTGCCAGCAGCCCACGGACAGGGGCCCAGCCCCAGCATTTT
CASSPRTGAQPQHF
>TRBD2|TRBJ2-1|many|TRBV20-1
TGCAGTGCTAGGGACAGCGGGAGAGGTTGGGAGCAGTTCTTC
CSARDSGRGWEQFF
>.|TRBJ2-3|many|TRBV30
TGTGCCTGGAGTCCAGGGCGGGGAAGCACAGATACGCAGTATTTT
CAWSPGRGSTDTQYF
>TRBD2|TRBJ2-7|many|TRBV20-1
TGCAGTGCACGACCCCGCGGGAGCATCTACGAGCAGTACTTC
CSARPRGSIYEQYF
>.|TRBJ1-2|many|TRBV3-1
TGTGCCAGCAGCCAAGAGGCTTATGGCTACACCTTC
CASSQEAYGYTF
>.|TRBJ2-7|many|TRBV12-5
TGTGCTAGTGGTTTGACCAGTAACTCCTACGAGCAGTACTTC
CASGLTSNSYEQYF
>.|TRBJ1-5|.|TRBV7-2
TGTGCCAGCAGCTTAAACCCTAGCAATCAGCCCCAGCATTTT
CASSLNPSNQPQHF
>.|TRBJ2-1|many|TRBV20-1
TGCAGTGCTAGAGATACGGGAAGCTCCTACAATGAGCAGTTCTTC
CSARDTGSSYNEQFF
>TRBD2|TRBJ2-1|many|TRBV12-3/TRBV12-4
TGTGCCAGCAGCCGACCGGGACTAGCTTTCAGTGAGCAGTTCTTC
CASSRPGLAFSEQFF
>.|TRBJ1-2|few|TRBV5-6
TGTGCCAACAGCTTGGGGGGGCGCGGGAACTATGGCTACACCTTC
CANSLGGRGNYGYTF
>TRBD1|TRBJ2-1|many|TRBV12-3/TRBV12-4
TGTGCCAGCACCCGAGGGACAGGGGGAACTCATGAGCAGTTCTTC
CASTRGTGGTHEQFF
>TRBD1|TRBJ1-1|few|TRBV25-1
TGTGCCAGCAGTCAGACAGGGGGGAACACTGAAGCTTGCTTT
CASSQTGGNTEACF
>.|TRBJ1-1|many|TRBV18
TGTGCCAGCGCCTCGGGGGGCACTGAAGCTTTCTTT
CASASGGTEAFF
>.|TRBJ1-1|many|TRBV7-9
TGTGCCAGCAGCCAGGAATATTTGAACACTGAAGCTTTCTTT
CASSQEYLNTEAFF
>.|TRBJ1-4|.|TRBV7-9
TGTGCCAGCAGCTTAGCCTCAGGGAGATTGTTTGCAACTAATGAAAAACTGTTTTTT
CASSLASGRLFATNEKLFF
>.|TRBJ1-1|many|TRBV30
TGTGCCTGGAGTGTGACTAGGGTACGCACTGAAGCTTTCTTT
CAWSVTRVRTEAFF
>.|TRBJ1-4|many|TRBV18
TGTGCCAGCTCACCGCCGGGTGATAATGAAAAACTGTTTTTT
CASSPPGDNEKLFF
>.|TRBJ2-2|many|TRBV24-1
TGTGCCACCGGTAAAACGGGATCGAGTAACACCGGGGAGCTGTTTTTT
CATGKTGSSNTGELFF
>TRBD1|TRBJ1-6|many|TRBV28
TGTGCCAGCAGTTTGGGACAGGGTCTAAATTCACCCCTCCACTTT
CASSLGQGLNSPLHF
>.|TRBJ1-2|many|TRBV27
TGTGCCAGCAGTTTATCTCGGCTGACGCCCTATGGCTACACCTTC
CASSLSRLTPYGYTF
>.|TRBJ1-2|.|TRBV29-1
TGCAGCGTTGAGCGGCGGTGGGGCTACACCTTC
CSVERRWGYTF